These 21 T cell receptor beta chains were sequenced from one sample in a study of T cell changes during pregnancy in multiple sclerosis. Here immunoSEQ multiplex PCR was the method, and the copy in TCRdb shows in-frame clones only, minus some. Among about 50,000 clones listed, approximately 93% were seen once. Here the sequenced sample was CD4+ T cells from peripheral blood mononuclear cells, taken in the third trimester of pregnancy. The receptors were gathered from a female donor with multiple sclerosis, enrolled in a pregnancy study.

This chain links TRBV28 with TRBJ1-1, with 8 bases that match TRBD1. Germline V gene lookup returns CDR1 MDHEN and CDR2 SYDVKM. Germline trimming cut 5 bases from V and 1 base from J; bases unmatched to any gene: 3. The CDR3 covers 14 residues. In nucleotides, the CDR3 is TGTGCCAGCAGTCCGACAGGGGCGAACACTGAAGCTTTCTTT. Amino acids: CASSPTGANTEAFF. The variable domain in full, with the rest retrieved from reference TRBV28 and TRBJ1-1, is DVKVTQSSRYLVKRTGEKVFLECVQDMDHENMFWYRQDPGLGLRLIYFSYDVKMKEKGDIPEGYSVSREKKERFSLILESASTNQTSMYLCASSPTGANTEAFFGQGTRLTVV.

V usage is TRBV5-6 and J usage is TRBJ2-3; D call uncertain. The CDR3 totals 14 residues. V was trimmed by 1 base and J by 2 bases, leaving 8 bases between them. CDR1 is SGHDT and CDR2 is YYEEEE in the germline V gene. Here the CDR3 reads CASSLKRLTDTQYF. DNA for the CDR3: TGTGCCAGCAGCTTGAAAAGACTCACAGATACGCAGTATTTT.

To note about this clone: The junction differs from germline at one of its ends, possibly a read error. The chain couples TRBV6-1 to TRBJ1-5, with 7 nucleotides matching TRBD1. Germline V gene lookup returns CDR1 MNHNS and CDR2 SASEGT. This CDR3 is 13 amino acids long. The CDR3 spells CAGRGGVNQPQHF. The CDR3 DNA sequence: TGTGCCGGCAGAGGGGGCGTCAATCAGCCCCAGCATTTT.

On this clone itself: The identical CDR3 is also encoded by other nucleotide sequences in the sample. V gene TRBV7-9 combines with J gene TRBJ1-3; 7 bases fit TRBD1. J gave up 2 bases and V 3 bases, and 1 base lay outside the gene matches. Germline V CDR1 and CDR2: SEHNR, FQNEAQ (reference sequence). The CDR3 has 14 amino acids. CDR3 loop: CASSLGTAGNTIYF. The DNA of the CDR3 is TGTGCCAGCAGCTTGGGGACAGCTGGAAACACCATATATTTT. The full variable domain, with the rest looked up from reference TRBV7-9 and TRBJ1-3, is DTGVSQNPRHKITKRGQNVTFRCDPISEHNRLYWYRQTLGQGPEFLTYFQNEAQLEKSRLLSDRFSAERPKGSFSTLEIQRTEQGDSAMYLCASSLGTAGNTIYFGEGSWLTVV.

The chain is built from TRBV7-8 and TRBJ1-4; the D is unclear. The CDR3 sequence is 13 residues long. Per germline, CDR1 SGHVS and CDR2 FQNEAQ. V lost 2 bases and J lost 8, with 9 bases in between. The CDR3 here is CASSLLVREKLFF. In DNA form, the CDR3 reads TGTGCCAGCAGCTTACTGGTCCGGGAAAAACTGTTTTTT.

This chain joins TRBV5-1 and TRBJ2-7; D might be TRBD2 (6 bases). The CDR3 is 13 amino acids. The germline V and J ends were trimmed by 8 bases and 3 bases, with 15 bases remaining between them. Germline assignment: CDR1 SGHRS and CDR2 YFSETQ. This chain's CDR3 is CASSFSGGYEQYF. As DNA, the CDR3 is TGCGCCAGTTCCTTTAGCGGCGGCTACGAGCAGTACTTC.

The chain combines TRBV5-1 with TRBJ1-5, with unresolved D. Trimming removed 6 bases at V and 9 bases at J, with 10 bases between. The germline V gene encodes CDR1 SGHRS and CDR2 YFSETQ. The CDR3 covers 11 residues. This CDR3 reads CASNKIPPQHF. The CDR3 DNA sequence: TGCGCCAGCAACAAAATCCCGCCCCAGCATTTT.

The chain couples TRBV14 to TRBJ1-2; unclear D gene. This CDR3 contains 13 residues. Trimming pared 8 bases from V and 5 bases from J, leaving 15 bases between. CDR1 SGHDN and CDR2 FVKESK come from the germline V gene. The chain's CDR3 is CASEAANAYGYTF. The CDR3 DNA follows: TGTGCCAGCGAGGCAGCCAACGCGTATGGCTACACCTTC.

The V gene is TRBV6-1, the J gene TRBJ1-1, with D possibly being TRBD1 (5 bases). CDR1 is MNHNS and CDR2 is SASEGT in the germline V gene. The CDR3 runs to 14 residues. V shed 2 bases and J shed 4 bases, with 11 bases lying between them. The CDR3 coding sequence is TGTGCCAGCAGTGAATACAGGCCGGGCACTGAAGCTTTCTTT. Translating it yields CASSEYRPGTEAFF.

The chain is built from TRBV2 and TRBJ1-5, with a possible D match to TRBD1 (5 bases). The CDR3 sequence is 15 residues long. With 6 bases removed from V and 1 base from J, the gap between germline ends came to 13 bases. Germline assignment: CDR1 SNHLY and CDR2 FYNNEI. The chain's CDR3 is CASSSQGGSNQPQHF. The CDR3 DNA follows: TGTGCCAGCAGCTCCCAGGGTGGAAGCAATCAGCCCCAGCATTTT.

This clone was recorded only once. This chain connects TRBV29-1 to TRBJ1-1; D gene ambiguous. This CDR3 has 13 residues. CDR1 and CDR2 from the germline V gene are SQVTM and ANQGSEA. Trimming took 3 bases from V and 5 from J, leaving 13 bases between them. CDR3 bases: TGCAGCGTTGAGAGGGAGACGGGGACTGAAGCTTTCTTT. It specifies CSVERETGTEAFF. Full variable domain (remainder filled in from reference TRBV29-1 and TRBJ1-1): SAVISQKPSRDICQRGTSLTIQCQVDSQVTMMFWYRQQPGQSLTLIATANQGSEATYESGFVIDKFPISRPNLTFSTLTVSNMSPEDSSIYLCSVERETGTEAFFGQGTRLTVV.

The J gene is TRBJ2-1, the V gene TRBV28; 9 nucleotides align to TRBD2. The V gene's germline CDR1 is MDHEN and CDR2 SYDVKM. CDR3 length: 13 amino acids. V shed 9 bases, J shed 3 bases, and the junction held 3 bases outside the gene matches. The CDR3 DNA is TGTGCCAGTGTAGCGGGAGACTACAATGAGCAGTTCTTC. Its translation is CASVAGDYNEQFF.

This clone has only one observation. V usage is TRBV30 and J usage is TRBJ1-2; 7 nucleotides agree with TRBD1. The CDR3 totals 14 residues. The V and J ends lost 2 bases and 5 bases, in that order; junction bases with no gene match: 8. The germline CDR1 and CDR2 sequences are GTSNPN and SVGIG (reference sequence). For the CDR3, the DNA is TGTGCCTGGAGTTTCCGACAGGGTAGTTATGGCTACACCTTC. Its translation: CAWSFRQGSYGYTF.

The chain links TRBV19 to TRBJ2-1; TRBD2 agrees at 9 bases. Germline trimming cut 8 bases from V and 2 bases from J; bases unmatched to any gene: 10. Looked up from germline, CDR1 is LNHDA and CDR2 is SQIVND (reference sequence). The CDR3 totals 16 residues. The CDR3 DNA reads TGTGCCAGTGGGGCTAATAGCGGGAGAGCCTACAATGAGCAGTTCTTC. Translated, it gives CASGANSGRAYNEQFF.

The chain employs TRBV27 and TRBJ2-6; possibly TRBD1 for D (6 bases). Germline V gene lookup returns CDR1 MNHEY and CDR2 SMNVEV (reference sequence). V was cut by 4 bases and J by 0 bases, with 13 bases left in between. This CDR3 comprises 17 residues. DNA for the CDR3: TGTGCCAGCAGTTCAGCCTACAGGGACTCTGGGGCCAACGTCCTGACTTTC. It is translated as CASSSAYRDSGANVLTF.

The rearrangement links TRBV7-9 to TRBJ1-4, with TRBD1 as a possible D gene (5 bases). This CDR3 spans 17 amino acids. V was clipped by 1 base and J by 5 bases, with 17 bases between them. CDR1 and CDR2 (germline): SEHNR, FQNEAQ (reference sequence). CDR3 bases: TGTGCCAGCAGCTTAGGGGGGGTCGTGGGGAAGAATGAAAAACTGTTTTTT. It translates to CASSLGGVVGKNEKLFF.

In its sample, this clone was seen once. The CDR3 loop is CASSTRGGGNTEAFF. CDR3 nucleotides: TGTGCCAGCTCAACCCGAGGGGGTGGGAACACTGAAGCTTTCTTT. J is TRBJ1-1 and V is TRBV11-2; D might be TRBD1 (6 bases). The V and J ends lost 8 bases and 1 base respectively, with 17 bases between them. Germline CDR1 and CDR2: SGHAT and FQNNGV. The CDR3 is 15 amino acids.

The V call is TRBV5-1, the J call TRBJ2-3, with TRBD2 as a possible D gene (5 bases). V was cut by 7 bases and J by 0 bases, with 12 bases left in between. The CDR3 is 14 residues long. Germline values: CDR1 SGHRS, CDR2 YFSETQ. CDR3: CASGEGRSTDTQYF. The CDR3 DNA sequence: TGCGCCAGCGGGGAAGGGAGAAGCACAGATACGCAGTATTTT.

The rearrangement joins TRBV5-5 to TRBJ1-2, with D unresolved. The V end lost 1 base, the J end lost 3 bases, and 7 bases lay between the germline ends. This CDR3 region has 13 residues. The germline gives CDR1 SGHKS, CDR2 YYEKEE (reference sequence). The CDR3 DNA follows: TGTGCCAGCAGCTTGTACGGGGACTATGGCTACACCTTC. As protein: CASSLYGDYGYTF.

DNA for the CDR3: TGTGCCAGCAAGCCGGACAGGGGACGTTCCGGGGAGCTGTTTTTT. The encoded protein is CASKPDRGRSGELFF. The chain is built from TRBV9 and TRBJ2-2; 9 bases line up with TRBD1. Unmatched junction bases numbered 9, after V lost 6 bases and J lost 6 bases. The length of the CDR3 is 15 residues. Germline CDR1 reads SGDLS; CDR2 reads YYNGEE.

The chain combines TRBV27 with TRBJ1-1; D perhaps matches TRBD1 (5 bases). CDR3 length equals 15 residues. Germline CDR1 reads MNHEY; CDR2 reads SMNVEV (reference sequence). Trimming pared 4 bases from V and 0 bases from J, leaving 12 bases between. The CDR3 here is CASSSRTLMNTEAFF. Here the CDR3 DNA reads TGTGCCAGCAGTTCCCGGACATTGATGAACACTGAAGCTTTCTTT.